The present TCR beta chain was sequenced within a study of T-cell memory formation after mild COVID-19. Concerning this clonotype itself: The antigen remains undetermined.

One entry per CDR3 protein results from TCRdb running MiXCR on the 5' RACE reads. The sample holds 100,000 to 140,000 distinct CDR3 sequences, about 15% seen once. Findings and limits, study-wide: CD4/CD8 balance characterized clones contracting day 15 to 85, and CD4+ skew characterized later expanders. Clonal second-wave expansions that peaked on day 37 had unconfirmed SARS-CoV-2 specificity.

Germline CDR1 and CDR2: SGHRS and YFSETQ. The CDR3 is 17 amino acids. V lost 0 bases and J 0 bases, leaving 13 bases between the germline ends. The origin of this receptor is a young man who had mild COVID-19 (a few samples of this study predate the infection). Cell type and time point are not known. Sequencing input: PBMCs or a T cell subset sorted from them (not recorded which). The rearrangement uses TRBV5-1 and TRBJ1-3; D is possibly TRBD1 (5 bases). The CDR3 DNA sequence: TGCGCCAGCAGCTTGGCAGATGACAGCAACTCTGGAAACACCATATATTTT. It encodes CASSLADDSNSGNTIYF.